This is a list of T cell receptor beta chains from one sample in a study of T cells after yellow fever vaccination. From the 5' RACE reads, TCRdb called clonotypes with MiXCR, one entry per CDR3 protein. The sample shows around 330,000 distinct CDR3 sequences, 3.6% of them seen only once. The specimen was PBMCs, collected on the day of the yellow fever booster vaccination. Receptor source: a man aged 18-30 years who received the YFV17D yellow fever vaccine. Both conserved end residues are part of each CDR3. D genes are given only for firm matches. Only some rows state a clone size, as once, few, many or a class for expanded clones.

j_call,d_call,clone_size,v_call,cdr3_nt,cdr3_aa
TRBJ1-3,.,many,TRBV28,TGTGCCAGCAGTTTACGTACGGGACTCGGGGAAGGAAACACCATATATTTT,CASSLRTGLGEGNTIYF
TRBJ2-2,TRBD2,many,TRBV6-2/TRBV6-3,TGTGCCAGCAGTTTCGGACTAGCGCGTGACACCGGGGAGCTGTTTTTT,CASSFGLARDTGELFF
TRBJ2-3,TRBD2,.,TRBV6-5,TGTGCCAGCAGTTACTCGAGCGGGGCTAGCACAGATACGCAGTATTTT,CASSYSSGASTDTQYF
TRBJ2-7,TRBD2,few,TRBV20-1,TGCAGTGCTAGATCAGAGACTAGCAGCTCTCCCGAGCAGTACTTC,CSARSETSSSPEQYF
TRBJ2-1,TRBD1,many,TRBV6-5,TGTGCCAGCAGTTACTCCTCTGGACAGGGGCTGGATGAGCAGTTCTTC,CASSYSSGQGLDEQFF
TRBJ2-3,.,.,TRBV20-1,TGCAGTGCTAGAGAACCGTTCACAGATACGCAGTATTTT,CSAREPFTDTQYF
TRBJ1-1,TRBD1,.,TRBV6-2/TRBV6-3,TGTGCCAGCAGTCCCGACAGGGGCGGAACTGAAGCTTTCTTT,CASSPDRGGTEAFF
TRBJ2-5,.,.,TRBV5-1,TGCGCCAGCAGCCACCAAGCGAGGGAAGAGACCCAGTACTTC,CASSHQAREETQYF
TRBJ1-1,.,few,TRBV7-9,TGTGCCAGCAGCTTTTTACAGGGAGAGAACACTGAAGCTTTCTTT,CASSFLQGENTEAFF
TRBJ1-5,.,few,TRBV10-3,TGTGCCATCAGTGAGTCGGGGAATCAGCCCCAGCATTTT,CAISESGNQPQHF
TRBJ1-6,.,few,TRBV7-3,TGTGCCAGCAGGTCAGGGGAAAATTCACCCCTCCACTTT,CASRSGENSPLHF
TRBJ2-2,.,few,TRBV12-5,TGTGCTAGTGGTTTAGGGACACGGAACACCGGGGAGCTGTTTTTT,CASGLGTRNTGELFF
TRBJ2-3,.,many,TRBV4-3,TGCGCCAGCAGCCAAGATCCCTGGTCAGATACGCAGTATTTT,CASSQDPWSDTQYF
TRBJ2-5,.,.,TRBV10-3,TGTGCCATAGGGACTCCGGGTACGACCCAAGAGACCCAGTACTTC,CAIGTPGTTQETQYF
TRBJ2-2,.,few,TRBV19,TGTGCCAGTAGTATAGAGCTGAACACCGGGGAGCTGTTTTTT,CASSIELNTGELFF
TRBJ2-1,TRBD2,many,TRBV7-9,TGTGCCAGCAGCCCGGGCGGGAGATACAATGAGCAGTTCTTC,CASSPGGRYNEQFF
TRBJ1-1,.,few,TRBV20-1,TGCAGTGCTAGAGTGAACACTGAAGCTTTCTTT,CSARVNTEAFF
TRBJ2-1,.,many,TRBV7-2,TGTGCCAGCAGCTTAGTTTGGTTTGACAATGAGCAGTTCTTC,CASSLVWFDNEQFF
TRBJ1-4,.,.,TRBV2,TGTGCCAGCAGTGAAGGTTTGGGGATAGATGAAAAACTGTTTTTT,CASSEGLGIDEKLFF
TRBJ2-7,.,many,TRBV4-1,TGCGCCAGCAGCCCGACTTCACTTGTGGACGAGCAGTACTTC,CASSPTSLVDEQYF
TRBJ2-2,.,.,TRBV2,TGTGCCAGCAGGCAGACGGTAGACGGGGAGCTGTTTTTT,CASRQTVDGELFF
TRBJ1-5,.,many,TRBV7-9,TGTGCCAGCAGCCGCGGCGGGGCAGGGAGCAATCAGCCCCAGCATTTT,CASSRGGAGSNQPQHF
TRBJ2-7,.,many,TRBV5-1,TGCGCCAGGGGCTACTACGAGCAGTACTTC,CARGYYEQYF
TRBJ1-2,.,many,TRBV28,TGTGCCAGCAGAGGCCCCTACGATGGCTACACCTTC,CASRGPYDGYTF
TRBJ1-1,.,many,TRBV7-9,TGTGCCAGCAGGGGGGGTCGGGACACTGAAGCTTTCTTT,CASRGGRDTEAFF
TRBJ2-3,TRBD2,few,TRBV11-2,TGTGCCAGCAGCCCCTGGCGGGGGGCGGACACAGATACGCAGTATTTT,CASSPWRGADTDTQYF
TRBJ1-2,.,many,TRBV7-2,TGTGCCAGCAGCTACCTACAGGGTGGGCATGCCGGTGGGGGCTACACCTTC,CASSYLQGGHAGGGYTF
TRBJ2-7,.,many,TRBV7-3,TGTGCCAGCAGCTTACAAGAATCCTACGAGCAGTACTTC,CASSLQESYEQYF
TRBJ2-3,TRBD1,many,TRBV29-1,TGCAGCGTAGGGGGCGCGACGCTTGGCCCAGATACGCAGTATTTT,CSVGGATLGPDTQYF
TRBJ1-1,TRBD1,many,TRBV4-1,TGCGCCAGCAGGCAAAGGACAGGGGGCTCGAACACTGAAGCTTTCTTT,CASRQRTGGSNTEAFF
TRBJ1-1,.,.,TRBV6-2/TRBV6-3,TGTGCCAGCAGTTACTTCGAAGGACGGATTCACACTGAAGCTTTCTTT,CASSYFEGRIHTEAFF
TRBJ2-3,.,many,TRBV4-1,TGCGCCAGCAGCCAAGATCGGGCTAGCTTTTCGGATACGCAGTATTTT,CASSQDRASFSDTQYF
TRBJ2-7,TRBD1,many,TRBV11-2,TGTGCCAGCAGGAACCCGGGACAGGGGGCCAACGAGCAGTACTTC,CASRNPGQGANEQYF
TRBJ2-3,.,few,TRBV6-6,TGTGCCAGCAGTCCGCCGGGGGGCGGGAGCACAGATACGCAGTATTTT,CASSPPGGGSTDTQYF
TRBJ2-2,.,.,TRBV7-2,TGTGCCAGCAGCTCCCTAAGACTCATAACCGGGGAGCTGTTTTTT,CASSSLRLITGELFF
TRBJ1-1,TRBD1,few,TRBV5-4,TGTGCCAGCAGCTATCCGGGACAGCGGGGGGCTGAAGCTTTCTTT,CASSYPGQRGAEAFF
TRBJ1-3,.,few,TRBV20-1,TGCAGTGCTGCCAGACGAGGGCCCCTCCGAAACACCATATATTTT,CSAARRGPLRNTIYF
TRBJ1-5,.,.,TRBV28,TGTGCCAGCAGATCCGGCGGGCCTCTGCCCCAGCATTTT,CASRSGGPLPQHF
TRBJ1-4,.,few,TRBV6-5,TGTGCCAGCGGAACCCTATTGGGTGAAAAACTGTTTTTT,CASGTLLGEKLFF
TRBJ2-5,.,many,TRBV20-1,TGCAGTGCTGTACTAGCACGCCAAGAGACCCAGTACTTC,CSAVLARQETQYF
TRBJ2-4,.,many,TRBV2,TGTGCCAGCACTGAGGAGGCAGGGGCGAACATTCAGTACTTC,CASTEEAGANIQYF
TRBJ2-3,.,.,TRBV7-9,TGTGCCAGCAGCCCCTGGGGGGGGGGCAAGGATACGCAGTATTTT,CASSPWGGGKDTQYF
TRBJ2-2,.,few,TRBV12-3/TRBV12-4,TGTGCCAGCAGTTTTCGGAAGGGTAAAAGCACCGGGGAGCTGTTTTTT,CASSFRKGKSTGELFF
TRBJ2-2,TRBD1,few,TRBV12-3/TRBV12-4,TGTGCCAGCAGTTTATCCTGGACAGGGGACGGGGAGCTGTTTTTT,CASSLSWTGDGELFF
TRBJ2-2,.,many,TRBV7-9,TGTGCCAGCAGGGCTCCGAGGAGAGGGGACACCGGGGAGCTGTTTTTT,CASRAPRRGDTGELFF
TRBJ2-1,TRBD1,many,TRBV27,TGTGCCAGCAAGGTCGGGTACACGGGACAGGGGGTGGGTGAGCAGTTCTTC,CASKVGYTGQGVGEQFF
TRBJ1-2,.,many,TRBV12-3/TRBV12-4,TGTGCCAGCAGCCGCGGGCTAGTAAACTATGGCTACACCTTC,CASSRGLVNYGYTF
TRBJ1-1,TRBD1,few,TRBV4-1,TGCGCCAGCAGCCATCAATCGAACAGGGGGCCTACTGAAGCTTTCTTT,CASSHQSNRGPTEAFF
TRBJ1-1,.,many,TRBV5-1,TGCGCCAGCAGGAATCTAGGGGGAACTGAAGCTTTCTTT,CASRNLGGTEAFF
TRBJ2-6,TRBD1,many,TRBV7-3,TGTGCCAGCAGCCCGCGACAGGGGGCAGGAACTGGGGCCAACGTCCTGACTTTC,CASSPRQGAGTGANVLTF
TRBJ1-1,.,.,TRBV7-8,TGTGCCAGCAGCCCCGGTTTATCGAACACTGAAGCTTTCTTT,CASSPGLSNTEAFF
TRBJ1-1,.,.,TRBV19,TGTGCCAGTAGTATACGGGGGATTAACGCTGAAGCTTTCTTT,CASSIRGINAEAFF